The present T cell receptor (beta chain) was sequenced within a study of shared clonotypes between healthy human individuals. Method: immunoSEQ multiplex PCR; TCRdb's copy keeps in-frame clones and lacks some. The sample consists of approximately 710,000 clones, 90% of them appearing once. There are 14 residues in the CDR3. V lost 6 bases and J 8 bases, leaving 16 bases between the germline ends. Germline V lookup: CDR1 SNHLY, CDR2 FYNNEI. The chain links TRBV2 to TRBJ1-4; D gene unclear. The clonotype was recovered from a man in his late teens or twenties in good health. Some clones in this sample may be carry-over from other donors' samples. The sequenced material came from memory CD8+ T cells from PBMCs. Regarding subset: CD45RO+ cells pooled with CCR7-negative TemRA cells. Here the CDR3 reads CASRVISDGEKLFF. CDR3 nucleotides: TGTGCCAGCAGGGTTATATCCGACGGGGAAAAACTGTTTTTT.